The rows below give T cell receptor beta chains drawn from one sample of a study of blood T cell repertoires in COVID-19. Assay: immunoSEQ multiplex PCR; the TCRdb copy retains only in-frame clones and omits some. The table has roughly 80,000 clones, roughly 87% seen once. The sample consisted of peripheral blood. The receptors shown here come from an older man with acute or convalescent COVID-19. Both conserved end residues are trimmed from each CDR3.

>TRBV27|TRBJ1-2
ASSLRQGPYGYT
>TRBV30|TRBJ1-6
AWTGTGGSPLH
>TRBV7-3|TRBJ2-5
ASRTGTEETQY
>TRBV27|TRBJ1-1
ASSSRQGGNTEAF
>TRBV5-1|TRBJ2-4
ASRPGQGTGNIQY
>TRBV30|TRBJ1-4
AWSVGQLGEKLF
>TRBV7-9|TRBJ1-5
ASSLARIGDSNQPQH
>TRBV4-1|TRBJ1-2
ASSQGGGDYGYT
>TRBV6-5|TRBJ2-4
ASSQRQGGIQY
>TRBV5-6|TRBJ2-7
ASSHRNEQY
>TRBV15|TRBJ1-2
ATSRDRADTNYGYT
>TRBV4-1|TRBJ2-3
ASSQDSAEITDTQY
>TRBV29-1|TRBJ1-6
SVRGQGNNSPLH
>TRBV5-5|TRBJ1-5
ASSSTGGAGQPQH
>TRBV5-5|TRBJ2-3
ASTSLAGGTDTQY
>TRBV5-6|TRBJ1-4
ASSLEARVAEKLF
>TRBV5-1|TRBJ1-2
ASSRLGQGEGGYT
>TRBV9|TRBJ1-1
ASSTTTDPNTEAF
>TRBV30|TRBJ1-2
AWSPFPLNYGYT
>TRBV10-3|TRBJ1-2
AISEGTGPNYGYT
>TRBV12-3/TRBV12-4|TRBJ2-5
ASKGRFRETQY
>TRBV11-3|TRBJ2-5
ASSLGTEGTQY
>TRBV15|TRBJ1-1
ATSSPPTEAF
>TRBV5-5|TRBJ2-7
ASSLAEGRREQY